This entry is about one T cell receptor beta chain. The antigen is not known. This entry belongs to a study of blood T cells in healthy people across ages. The sample, about 9.7 milliliters of peripheral blood, was drawn from each donor. They isolated at least 6 million PBMCs from each sample. Next came a second PCR, run for about 7 to 12 cycles, which used a sample-barcoded 5' primer along with a J-beta primer mix. The study obtained at least 2.5 million CDR3-containing paired-end reads from every sample. TCRdb fed the 5' RACE reads into MiXCR, producing one record per CDR3 protein. The data show 600,000 or so distinct CDR3 sequences, less than 35% seen once. Study-wide results and caveats: Long-lived donors had more naive CD4+ cells and higher diversity than aged donors.

CDR1 and CDR2 from the germline V gene are DFQATT and SNEGSKA (reference sequence). V lost 3 bases and J lost 1, with 6 bases in between. The CDR3 is 13 residues long. Material: blood. The chain couples TRBV20-1 to TRBJ2-2, with no clear D. The TCR sequence derives from a woman older than 75 in good health. The CDR3 loop reads CSASTENTGELFF. As DNA, the CDR3 is TGCAGTGCTAGCACCGAGAACACCGGGGAGCTGTTTTTT.